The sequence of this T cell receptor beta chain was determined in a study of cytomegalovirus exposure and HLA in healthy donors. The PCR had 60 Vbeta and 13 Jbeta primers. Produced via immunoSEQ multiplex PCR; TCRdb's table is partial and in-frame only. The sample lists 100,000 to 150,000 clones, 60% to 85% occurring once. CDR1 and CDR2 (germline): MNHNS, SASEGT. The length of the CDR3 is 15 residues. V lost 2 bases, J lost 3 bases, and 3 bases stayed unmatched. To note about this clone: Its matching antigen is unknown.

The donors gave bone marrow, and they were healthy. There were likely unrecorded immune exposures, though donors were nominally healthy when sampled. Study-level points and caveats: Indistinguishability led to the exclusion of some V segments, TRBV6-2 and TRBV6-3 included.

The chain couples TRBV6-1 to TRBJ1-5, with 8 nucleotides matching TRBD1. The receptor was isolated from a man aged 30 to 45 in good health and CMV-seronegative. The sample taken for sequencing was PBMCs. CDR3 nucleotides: TGTGCCAGCAGTGAAACAGGGGGTATCAATCAGCCCCAGCATTTT. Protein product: CASSETGGINQPQHF.